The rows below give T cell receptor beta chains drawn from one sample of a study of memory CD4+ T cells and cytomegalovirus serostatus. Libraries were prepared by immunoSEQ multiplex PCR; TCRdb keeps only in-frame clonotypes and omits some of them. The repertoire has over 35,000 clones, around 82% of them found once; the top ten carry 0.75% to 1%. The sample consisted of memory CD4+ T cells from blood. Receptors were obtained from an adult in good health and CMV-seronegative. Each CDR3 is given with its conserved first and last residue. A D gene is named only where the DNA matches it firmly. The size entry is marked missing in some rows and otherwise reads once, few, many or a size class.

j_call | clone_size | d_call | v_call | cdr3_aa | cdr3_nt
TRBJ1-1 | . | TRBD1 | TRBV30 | CAWRSLGTDTVRPRNTEAFF | TGTGCCTGGAGGTCATTGGGGACAGATACTGTCCGACCAAGGAACACTGAAGCTTTCTTT
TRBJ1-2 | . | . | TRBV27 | CASAKPQGGYTF | TGTGCCAGCGCTAAACCACAGGGCGGCTACACCTTC
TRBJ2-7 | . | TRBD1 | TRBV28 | CASSFLGGVTYEQYF | TGTGCCAGCAGTTTTCTAGGGGGCGTCACCTACGAGCAGTACTTC
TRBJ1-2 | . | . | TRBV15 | CATSRDKGSLYGYTF | TGTGCCACCAGCAGAGATAAAGGCAGCCTCTATGGCTACACCTTC
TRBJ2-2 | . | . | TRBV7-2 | CASSPQGTGELFF | TGTGCCAGCAGCCCACAGGGCACCGGGGAGCTGTTTTTT
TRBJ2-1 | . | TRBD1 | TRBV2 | CAGSGTGFFPEQFF | TGTGCCGGTTCCGGGACAGGGTTTTTCCCTGAGCAGTTCTTC
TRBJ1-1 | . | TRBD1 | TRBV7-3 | CASSLYRGRTEAFF | TGTGCCAGCAGCTTATACAGGGGGCGGACTGAAGCTTTCTTT
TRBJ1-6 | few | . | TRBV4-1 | CASSPWKDKDSPLHF | TGCGCCAGCAGCCCTTGGAAGGATAAGGATTCACCCCTCCACTTT
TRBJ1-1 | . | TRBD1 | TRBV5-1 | CASSSQGGALNTEAFF | TGCGCCAGCAGCAGCCAGGGGGGGGCCCTGAACACTGAAGCTTTCTTT
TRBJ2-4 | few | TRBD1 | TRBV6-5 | CASRAGQGKNIQYF | TGTGCCAGCAGAGCGGGACAGGGCAAAAACATTCAGTACTTC
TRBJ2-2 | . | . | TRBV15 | CATSRVGGPGELFF | TGTGCCACCAGCAGAGTGGGTGGCCCCGGGGAGCTGTTTTTT
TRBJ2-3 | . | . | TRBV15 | CATSRVGTDTQYF | TGTGCCACCAGCCGGGTCGGCACAGATACGCAGTATTTT